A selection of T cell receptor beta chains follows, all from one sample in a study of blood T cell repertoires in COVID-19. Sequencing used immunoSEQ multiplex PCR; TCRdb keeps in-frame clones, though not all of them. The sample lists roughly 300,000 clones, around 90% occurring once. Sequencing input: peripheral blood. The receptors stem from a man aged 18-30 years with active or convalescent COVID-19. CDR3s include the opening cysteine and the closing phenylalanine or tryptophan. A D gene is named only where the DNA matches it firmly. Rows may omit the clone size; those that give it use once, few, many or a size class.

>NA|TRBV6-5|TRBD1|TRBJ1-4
CASNNRGSNEKLFF
TGTGCCAGCAACAACAGGGGTTCTAATGAAAAACTGTTTTTT
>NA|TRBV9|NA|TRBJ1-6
CASSEENSPLHF
TGTGCCAGCAGCGAGGAGAATTCACCCCTCCACTTT
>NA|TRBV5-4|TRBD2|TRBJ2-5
CASSLDLRGGQETQYF
TGTGCCAGCAGCTTGGATTTACGGGGGGGCCAGGAGACCCAGTACTTC
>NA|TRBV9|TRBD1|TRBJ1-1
CASSVATGANTEAFF
TGTGCCAGCAGCGTAGCGACAGGGGCGAACACTGAAGCTTTCTTT
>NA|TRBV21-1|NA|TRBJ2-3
CASRNLTATRADTQYF
TGTGCCAGCAGGAACCTGACAGCCACACGAGCAGATACGCAGTATTTT
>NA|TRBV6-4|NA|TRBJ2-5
CASSEERGETQYF
TGTGCCAGCAGTGAAGAGCGTGGAGAGACCCAGTACTTC
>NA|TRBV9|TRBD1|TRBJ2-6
CASSSGTGIPSGANVLTF
TGTGCCAGCAGCTCGGGGACAGGGATCCCCTCTGGGGCCAACGTCCTGACTTTC
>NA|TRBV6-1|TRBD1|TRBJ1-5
CASSEAQRGQGATKQPQHF
TGTGCCAGCAGTGAAGCGCAAAGAGGACAGGGGGCGACGAAGCAGCCCCAGCATTTT
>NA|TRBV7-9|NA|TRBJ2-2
CASSESQGTISGELFF
TGTGCCAGCAGCGAAAGCCAGGGGACGATTAGCGGGGAGCTGTTTTTT
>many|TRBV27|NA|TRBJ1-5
CASSPGRSQPQHF
TGTGCCAGCAGTCCAGGGCGTAGTCAGCCCCAGCATTTT
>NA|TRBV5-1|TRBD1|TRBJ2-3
CASNRGDTDTQYF
TGCGCCAGCAACAGGGGCGACACAGATACGCAGTATTTT
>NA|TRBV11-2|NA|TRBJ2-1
CASSLVLTKSYNEQFF
TGTGCCAGCAGCTTAGTCCTCACTAAATCCTACAATGAGCAGTTCTTC
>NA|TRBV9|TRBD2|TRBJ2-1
CASSLQTGTSGHNEQFF
TGTGCCAGCAGCCTCCAAACCGGGACTAGCGGGCACAATGAGCAGTTCTTC
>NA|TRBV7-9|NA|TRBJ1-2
CASLPRGRVAYGYTF
TGTGCCAGCCTCCCGCGGGGGCGCGTAGCATATGGCTACACCTTC
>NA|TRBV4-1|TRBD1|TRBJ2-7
CASSAGTGVVYEQYF
TGCGCCAGCAGCGCAGGGACAGGGGTGGTCTACGAGCAGTACTTC